The source of this TCR beta chain is a study of T cell responses to AZD1222 COVID-19 vaccine. Whole-study context: Second-dose groups at about 4 or about 12 weeks were pooled. Study findings and constraints: Clonal diversity may have been underestimated, and the donors were mostly white British, with more females than males. Vaccine-associated CD4 TCRs ranged over spike, dominating at 160-218 and 743-854.

Of note for this clone: Its antigen is unknown.

Clones were read by immunoSEQ multiplex PCR, and TCRdb kept only the in-frame ones, dropping some. The table has about 100,000 clones, roughly nine tenths seen once; the top ten hold approximately 15%. Germline values: CDR1 MNHEY, CDR2 SVGEGT. The CDR3 consists of 14 residues. V lost 0 bases, J lost 7 bases, and 12 bases lay in between. The sequence came from an adult in good health. V usage is TRBV6-2 or TRBV6-3 and J usage is TRBJ1-1; unclear D gene. This specimen consisted of peripheral blood, obtained on day 0 of AZD1222 vaccination. The CDR3 sequence: CASSYSSSGGEAFF. The CDR3 DNA reads as TGTGCCAGCAGTTACTCATCATCGGGCGGTGAAGCTTTCTTT.